This TCR beta chain was retrieved from a study of spatial heterogeneity in lung cancer. Study overall: In the raw reads, each unique TCR and UMI combination was present more than ten times on average.

Germline loops: CDR1 MDHEN, CDR2 SYDVKM. The V and J ends lost 5 bases and 7 bases, in that order; junction bases with no gene match: 8. The CDR3 has 14 amino acids. Time point here: sample taken at primary tumor resection. From tumor, nontumor lung or frozen PBMC, whole RNA was taken unsorted for sequencing. TCRdb processed the 5' RACE reads anew with MiXCR; each CDR3 protein has one entry. The sample consists of about 23,000 distinct CDR3 sequences, under 4% of them appearing once. In this sample, this clonotype turned up many times. Antigen: not known. Whole-study findings and limits: Ubiquitous expanded tumor TCRs were seen in blood more at resection than at follow-up.

Here the sequenced sample was PBMCs, taken at surgery. The genes are TRBV28 and TRBJ1-1, with TRBD1 identical over 9 bases. This clonotype originated in a female donor with early-stage non-small cell lung cancer. CDR3: CASSTTGGAIEAFF. The CDR3 DNA is TGTGCCAGCAGTACAACAGGGGGCGCGATTGAAGCTTTCTTT.